The TCR beta chain described here comes from a study of blood T cell repertoires in COVID-19. Repertoires were generated with immunoSEQ multiplex PCR, while TCRdb's copy carries only in-frame clones and drops some. Of tens of thousands of clones listed, roughly four fifths were seen once; the top ten hold approximately 1.2%. This CDR3 is 16 amino acids long. V lost 7 bases, J lost 2 bases, and 8 bases stayed unmatched. The V gene's germline CDR1 is MNHEY and CDR2 SMNVEV (reference sequence). Sample: peripheral blood. This chain connects TRBV27 to TRBJ2-2, with 9 bases that match TRBD1. This TCR was recovered from a woman of 80 years or more with acute or convalescent COVID-19. CDR3 loop: CASTLDRGDNTGELFF. The CDR3 DNA sequence: TGTGCCAGCACCCTAGACAGGGGGGACAACACCGGGGAGCTGTTTTTT.